The present T cell receptor beta chain was sequenced within a study of lymphopenia after photon versus proton radiotherapy. Study outcomes and limitations: Post-nadir TCR diversity decline inversely tracked overall survival among those who died.

The V end lost 10 bases, the J end lost 2 bases, and 13 bases lay between the germline ends. CDR1 and CDR2 from the germline V gene are MNHEY and SVGAGI. The CDR3 runs to 13 residues. This clone has only one observation. Its antigen is not known. TCRdb's table, derived via immunoSEQ multiplex PCR, lists solely in-frame clones and lacks some. The table has approximately 170,000 clones, about 85% seen once. Sequenced material: peripheral blood, taken from a patient treated with photon-based radiotherapy. The chain has TRBV6-5 and TRBJ2-3, with D hard to call. This receptor was taken from a man in his fifties or sixties with gastric cancer. The chain's CDR3 is CATGRAFTDTQYF. In DNA, the CDR3 is TGTGCCACTGGCCGGGCTTTCACAGATACGCAGTATTTT.